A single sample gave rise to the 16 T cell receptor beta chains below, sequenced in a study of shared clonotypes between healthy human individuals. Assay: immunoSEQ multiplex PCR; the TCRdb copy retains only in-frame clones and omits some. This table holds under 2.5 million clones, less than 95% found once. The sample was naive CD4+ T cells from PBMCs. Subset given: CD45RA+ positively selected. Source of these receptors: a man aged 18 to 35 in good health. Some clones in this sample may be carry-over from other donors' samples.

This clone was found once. Written as DNA, the CDR3 is TGTGCCAGCAGCCCCCCCCGCCCGATAGATACCTACGAGCAGTACTTC. It encodes CASSPPRPIDTYEQYF. The chain links TRBV7-9 to TRBJ2-7; D is uncertain. The CDR3 contains 16 residues. With 5 bases removed from V and 2 bases from J, the gap between germline ends came to 19 bases. Germline CDR1 SEHNR, CDR2 FQNEAQ (reference sequence).

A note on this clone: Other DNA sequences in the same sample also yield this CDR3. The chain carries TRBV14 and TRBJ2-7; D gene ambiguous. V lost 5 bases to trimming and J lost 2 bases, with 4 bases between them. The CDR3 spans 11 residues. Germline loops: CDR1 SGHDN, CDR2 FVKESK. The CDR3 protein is CASSRAYEQYF. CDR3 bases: TGTGCCAGCAGCAGGGCCTACGAGCAGTACTTC.

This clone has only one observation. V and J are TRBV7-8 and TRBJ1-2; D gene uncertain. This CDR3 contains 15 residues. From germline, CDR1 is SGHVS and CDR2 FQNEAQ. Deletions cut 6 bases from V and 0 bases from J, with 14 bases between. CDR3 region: CASSLASGTNYGYTF. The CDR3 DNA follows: TGTGCCAGCAGTCTCGCGTCCGGGACTAACTATGGCTACACCTTC.

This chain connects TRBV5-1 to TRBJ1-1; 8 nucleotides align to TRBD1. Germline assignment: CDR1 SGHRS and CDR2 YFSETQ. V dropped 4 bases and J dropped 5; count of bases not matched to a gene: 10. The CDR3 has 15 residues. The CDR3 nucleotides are TGCGCCAGCAGCCTCCAGACAGGGGTTTGGACTGAAGCTTTCTTT. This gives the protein CASSLQTGVWTEAFF.

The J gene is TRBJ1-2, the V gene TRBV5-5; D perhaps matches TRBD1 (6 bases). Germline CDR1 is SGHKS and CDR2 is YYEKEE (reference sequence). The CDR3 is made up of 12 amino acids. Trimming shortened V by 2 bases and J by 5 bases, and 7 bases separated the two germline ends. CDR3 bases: TGTGCCAGCAGCTTCAGGGGTTATGGCTACACCTTC. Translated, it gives CASSFRGYGYTF.

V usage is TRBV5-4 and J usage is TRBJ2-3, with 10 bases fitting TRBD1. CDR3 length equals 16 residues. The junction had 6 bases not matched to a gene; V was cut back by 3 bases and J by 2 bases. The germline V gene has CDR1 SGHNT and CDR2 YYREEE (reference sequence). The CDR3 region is CASSWGTGASTDTQYF. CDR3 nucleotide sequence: TGTGCCAGCAGCTGGGGGACAGGGGCCTCCACAGATACGCAGTATTTT.

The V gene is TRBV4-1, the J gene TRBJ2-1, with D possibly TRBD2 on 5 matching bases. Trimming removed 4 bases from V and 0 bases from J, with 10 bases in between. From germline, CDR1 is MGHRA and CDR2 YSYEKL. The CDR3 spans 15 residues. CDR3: CASSPSSPSYNEQFF. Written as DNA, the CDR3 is TGCGCCAGCAGCCCTAGCAGCCCCTCCTACAATGAGCAGTTCTTC.

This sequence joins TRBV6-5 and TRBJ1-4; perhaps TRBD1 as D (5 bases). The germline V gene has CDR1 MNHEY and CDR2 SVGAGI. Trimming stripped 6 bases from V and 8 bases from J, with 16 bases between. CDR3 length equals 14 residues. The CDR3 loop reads CASSPQGAVEKLFF. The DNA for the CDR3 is TGTGCCAGCAGCCCCCAAGGGGCAGTGGAAAAACTGTTTTTT.

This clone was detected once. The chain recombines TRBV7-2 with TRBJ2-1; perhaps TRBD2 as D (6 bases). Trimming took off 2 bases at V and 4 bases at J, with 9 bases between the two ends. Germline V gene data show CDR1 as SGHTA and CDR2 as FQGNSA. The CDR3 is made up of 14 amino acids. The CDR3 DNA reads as TGTGCCAGCAGCTTAAGCGGGCGGTACAATGAGCAGTTCTTC. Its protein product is CASSLSGRYNEQFF.

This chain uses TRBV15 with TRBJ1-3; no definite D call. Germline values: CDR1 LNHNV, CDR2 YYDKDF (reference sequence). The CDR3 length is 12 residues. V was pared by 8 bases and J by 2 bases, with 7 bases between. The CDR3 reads CATGNPGNTIYF. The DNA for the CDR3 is TGTGCCACCGGTAACCCTGGAAACACCATATATTTT.

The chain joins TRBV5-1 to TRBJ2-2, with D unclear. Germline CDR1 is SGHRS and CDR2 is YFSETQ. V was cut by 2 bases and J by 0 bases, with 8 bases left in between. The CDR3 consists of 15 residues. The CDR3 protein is CASSFGSSNTGELFF. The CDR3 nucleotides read TGCGCCAGCAGCTTCGGCAGTTCGAACACCGGGGAGCTGTTTTTT.

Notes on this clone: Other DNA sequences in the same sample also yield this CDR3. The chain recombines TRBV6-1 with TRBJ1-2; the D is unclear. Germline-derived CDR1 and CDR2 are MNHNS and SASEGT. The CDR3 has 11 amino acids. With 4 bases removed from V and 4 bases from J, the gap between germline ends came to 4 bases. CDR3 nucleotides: TGTGCCAGCAGTGTGGGCTATGGCTACACCTTC. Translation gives CASSVGYGYTF.

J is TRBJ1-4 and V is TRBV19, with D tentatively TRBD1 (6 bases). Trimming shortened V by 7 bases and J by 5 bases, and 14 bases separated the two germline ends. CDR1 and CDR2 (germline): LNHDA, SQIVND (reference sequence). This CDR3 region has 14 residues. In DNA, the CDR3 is TGTGCCAGTATAGACCGGGACAAAAATGAAAAACTGTTTTTT. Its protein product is CASIDRDKNEKLFF.

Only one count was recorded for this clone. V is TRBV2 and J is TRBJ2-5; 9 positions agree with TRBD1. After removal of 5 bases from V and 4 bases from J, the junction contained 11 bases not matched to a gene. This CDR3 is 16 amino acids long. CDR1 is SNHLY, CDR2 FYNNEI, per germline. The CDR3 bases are TGTGCCAGCAGTTTGACCTGGGACAGGGTGGGAGAGACCCAGTACTTC. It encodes CASSLTWDRVGETQYF.

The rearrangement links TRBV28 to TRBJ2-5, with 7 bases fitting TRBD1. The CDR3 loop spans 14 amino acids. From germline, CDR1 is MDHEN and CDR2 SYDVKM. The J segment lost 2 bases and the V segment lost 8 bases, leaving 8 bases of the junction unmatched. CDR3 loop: CASSASGQQETQYF. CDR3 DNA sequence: TGTGCCAGCTCCGCATCGGGACAGCAAGAGACCCAGTACTTC.

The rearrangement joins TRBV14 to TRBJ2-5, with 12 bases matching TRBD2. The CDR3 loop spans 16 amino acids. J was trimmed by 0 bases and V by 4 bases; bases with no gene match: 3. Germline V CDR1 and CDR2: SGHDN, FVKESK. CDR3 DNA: TGTGCCAGCAGCCGGACTAGCGGGACACACCAAGAGACCCAGTACTTC. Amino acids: CASSRTSGTHQETQYF.